This T cell receptor beta chain was captured in a study of blood T cell repertoires in COVID-19. Study overall: From T cells, B-cell-depleted T cells, or PBMCs came the material, which was cDNA or gDNA.

In the authors' workflow: Using reference gene primer amplification, nucleated cell counts were estimated. Some clones are missing from TCRdb's copy, which holds only in-frame ones; the method was immunoSEQ multiplex PCR. V, J and clone size derive from that table, while D and trimming were established from the DNA sequence. The data show 350,000 to 500,000 clones, around 90% seen once. The Seattle patients joined while their infection was active and were tracked longitudinally afterward. CDR3 length: 15 amino acids. Per the germline V gene, CDR1 is MNHNS and CDR2 is SASEGT. V gave up 3 bases and J gave up 4 bases, with 14 bases separating them.

Sequenced: peripheral blood. The chain links TRBV6-1 to TRBJ2-3; TRBD1 is a possible D gene (6 bases). The TCR was taken from a man aged 18 to 30 with COVID-19, enrolled during active disease. The CDR3, as DNA: TGTGCCAGCAGTGAGGTAGTGGGGGCGTCAGATACGCAGTATTTT. Translating gives CASSEVVGASDTQYF.